Given below is one TCR beta chain in context. Method: immunoSEQ multiplex PCR; TCRdb's copy keeps in-frame clones and lacks some. Altogether around 50,000 clones are present, 80% to 90% being singletons, with the ten largest covering around a sixth. The record originates from a study of radiotherapy plus CTLA-4 blockade in lung cancer. V was clipped by 2 bases and J by 2 bases; unmatched bases: 8. Germline V gene data show CDR1 as KGHSH and CDR2 as LQKENI. CDR3 length: 20 amino acids. The sample in question was peripheral blood, obtained from a patient treated with radiotherapy plus ipilimumab. The sequence was collected from a human donor with non-small cell lung cancer that progressed on radiotherapy plus ipilimumab. Some clones in this sample may be carry-over from other donors' samples. This chain uses TRBV18 with TRBJ2-6; the match to TRBD2 covers 14 bases. For the CDR3, the DNA is TGTGCCAGCTCACCAATCGGGACTAGCGGGAGTATGACTGGGGCCAACGTCCTGACTTTC. As protein: CASSPIGTSGSMTGANVLTF.